The clone carrying this T cell receptor (beta chain) is a singleton in its sample. The target antigen is unknown. PCR employed 60 Vbeta and 13 Jbeta primers. The repertoire was sequenced with immunoSEQ multiplex PCR; TCRdb's copy has only in-frame clones and lacks some. This sample has approximately 150,000 clones, with roughly 82% found just once. The CDR3 has 14 amino acids. The V gene's germline CDR1 is MNHNS and CDR2 SASEGT. Trimming took 10 bases from V and 1 from J, leaving 17 bases between them. These data originate in a study of cytomegalovirus exposure and HLA in healthy donors. Regarding the study as a whole: In most subjects, TCR beta sequences reportedly gave accurate predictions of HLA-A and HLA-B alleles. There were reportedly fewer N-insertions in an Asian-associated ancestry cluster than the roughly 670-donor mean, in a later analysis.

The specimen was PBMCs. The sequence was collected from a man aged 25-45 years in good health and CMV-seropositive. The chain combines TRBV6-1 with TRBJ2-7; D is possibly TRBD2 (5 bases). The chain's CDR3 is CATMGDLLSYEQYF. The CDR3 DNA sequence: TGTGCCACCATGGGAGACCTGTTATCCTACGAGCAGTACTTC.